These 27 T cell receptor beta chains were sequenced from one sample in a study of blood T cells in healthy people across ages. A J-beta primer mix and a sample-barcoded 5' primer were used in a second PCR of about 7 to 12 cycles. In TCRdb, the 5' RACE reads were re-called with MiXCR into one record per CDR3 protein. The data show approximately 1.5 million distinct CDR3 sequences, about 32% seen once. Sequenced sample: blood. Every receptor here comes from a young woman in good health.

This clonotype was seen at least ten times. V is TRBV20-1 and J is TRBJ2-7; D uncertain. The CDR3 runs to 10 residues. V was clipped by 6 bases and J by 4 bases, with 7 bases between them. Germline-derived CDR1 and CDR2 are DFQATT and SNEGSKA (reference sequence). The CDR3 DNA reads TGCAGTGCCGGTGCTTACGAGCAGTACTTC. It translates to CSAGAYEQYF.

About this clonotype: One junction end disagrees with the germline gene, perhaps due to a read error. The chain recombines TRBV6-6 with TRBJ2-1; a weak D match, TRBD1 (6 bases). The CDR3 has 16 amino acids. Germline-derived CDR1 and CDR2 are MNHNY and SVGAGI (reference sequence). The CDR3 DNA sequence: TGTGCCAGCAGGTACTCAAGTGGGGGCACCTACAATGAGCAGTTCTTC. Translating gives CASRYSSGGTYNEQFF.

The V and J genes are TRBV3-1 and TRBJ2-2; D remains unclear. Germline V gene lookup returns CDR1 LGHDT and CDR2 YNNKEL (reference sequence). This CDR3 has 15 residues. Trimming left V 1 base short and J 0 bases short, with 6 bases between. The CDR3 loop is CASSQGPTNTGELFF. CDR3 in DNA: TGTGCCAGCAGCCAAGGACCCACGAACACCGGGGAGCTGTTTTTT.

The rearrangement links TRBV20-1 to TRBJ2-1, with 10 positions matching TRBD2. The CDR3 extends over 14 amino acids. The trim removed 2 bases at V and 8 bases at J, leaving 6 bases unmatched. The germline V gene has CDR1 DFQATT and CDR2 SNEGSKA (reference sequence). The CDR3 sequence is CSARRLAGVDEQFF. The CDR3 DNA follows: TGCAGTGCTAGAAGGCTAGCGGGAGTGGATGAGCAGTTCTTC.

V usage is TRBV20-1 and J usage is TRBJ2-1; no reliable D call. The length of the CDR3 is 12 residues. Germline V gene data show CDR1 as DFQATT and CDR2 as SNEGSKA (reference sequence). Deletions cut 3 bases from V and 6 bases from J, with 9 bases between. The CDR3 loop is CSARYDPNEQFF. The CDR3 DNA follows: TGCAGTGCTAGGTACGATCCCAATGAGCAGTTCTTC.

CDR3 loop: CASRLVQGDGSPLHF. DNA for the CDR3: TGTGCCAGCAGACTAGTACAGGGAGACGGATCACCCCTCCACTTT. The V call is TRBV6-1, the J call TRBJ1-6; TRBD1 might be the D (6 bases). The CDR3 loop spans 15 amino acids. Germline V CDR1 and CDR2: MNHNS, SASEGT. V was clipped by 6 bases and J by 10 bases, with 19 bases between them.

The chain links TRBV27 to TRBJ1-1; TRBD1 agrees at 7 bases. The CDR3 sequence is 14 residues long. Germline CDR1 MNHEY, CDR2 SMNVEV (reference sequence). Trimming at V came to 5 bases and at J to 5 bases, leaving 8 bases not matched to a gene. The CDR3 sequence is CASSVTGLRTEAFF. The CDR3 nucleotides read TGTGCCAGCAGTGTGACAGGGTTGAGGACTGAAGCTTTCTTT.

This rearrangement joins TRBV6-4 to TRBJ2-1; no clear D. This CDR3 is 15 amino acids long. V was pared by 5 bases and J by 4 bases, with 15 bases between. Germline CDR1 MRHNA, CDR2 SNTAGT. DNA for the CDR3: TGTGCCAGCAGTAGAACTAACGGTCTTTACAATGAGCAGTTCTTC. As protein: CASSRTNGLYNEQFF.

The V and J genes are TRBV4-2 and TRBJ2-3, with a tentative D call TRBD2 (7 bases). The V end lost 5 bases, the J end lost 8 bases, and 20 bases lay between the germline ends. CDR1 LGHNA and CDR2 YNFKEQ come from the germline V gene. The CDR3 runs to 15 residues. In DNA, the CDR3 is TGTGCCAGCAGCGTTCGGGGGGCCCAGGGTGGTACGCAGTATTTT. Protein: CASSVRGAQGGTQYF.

The gene calls are TRBV7-2 and TRBJ2-2; D gene unclear. CDR1 and CDR2 from the germline V gene are SGHTA and FQGNSA. Trimming took off 5 bases at V and 7 bases at J, with 8 bases between the two ends. The CDR3 is made up of 12 amino acids. In DNA, the CDR3 is TGTGCCAGCAGCCAACACATCGGGGAGCTGTTTTTT. This encodes CASSQHIGELFF. The full variable domain, completed using reference TRBV7-2 and TRBJ2-2, is GAGVSQSPSNKVTEKGKDVELRCDPISGHTALYWYRQSLGQGLEFLIYFQGNSAPDKSGLPSDRFSAERTGGSVSTLTIQRTQQEDSAVYLCASSQHIGELFFGEGSRLTVL.

This clonotype has ten or more counts. This chain uses TRBV4-2 with TRBJ2-1; 7 positions agree with TRBD2. The germline V gene encodes CDR1 LGHNA and CDR2 YNFKEQ. This CDR3 has 16 residues. V was pared by 4 bases and J by 4 bases, with 10 bases of the junction left unmatched. The CDR3 loop is CASSPEAGESYNEQFF. The CDR3 DNA reads as TGTGCCAGCAGCCCAGAGGCGGGGGAGAGTTACAATGAGCAGTTCTTC.

The CDR3 DNA follows: TGTGCCAGCAGCTTGGGAGGCCTAGCGGCGAGCTCCTACAATGAGCAGTTCTTC. The encoded protein is CASSLGGLAASSYNEQFF. The chain combines TRBV7-9 with TRBJ2-1; 7 nucleotides agree with TRBD2. This CDR3 has 18 amino acids. Looked up from germline, CDR1 is SEHNR and CDR2 is FQNEAQ (reference sequence). Trimming took 3 bases from V and 0 from J; bases not matched to a gene: 11.

V usage is TRBV7-2 and J usage is TRBJ1-1; no definite D call. This CDR3 comprises 13 residues. The V end lost 7 bases, the J end lost 2 bases, and 11 bases lay between the germline ends. CDR1 and CDR2 (germline): SGHTA, FQGNSA. The DNA for the CDR3 is TGTGCCAGCACTACCCCGAGTAACACTGAAGCTTTCTTT. Translation: CASTTPSNTEAFF. Looking up the rest from reference TRBV7-2 and TRBJ1-1 gives the full variable domain: GAGVSQSPSNKVTEKGKDVELRCDPISGHTALYWYRQSLGQGLEFLIYFQGNSAPDKSGLPSDRFSAERTGGSVSTLTIQRTQQEDSAVYLCASTTPSNTEAFFGQGTRLTVV.

There are a few counts of this clonotype. The chain combines TRBV20-1 with TRBJ2-7; 10 bases fit TRBD1. J gave up 3 bases and V 5 bases, and 4 bases lay outside the gene matches. In germline, CDR1 is DFQATT, CDR2 SNEGSKA (reference sequence). The CDR3 runs 13 residues. CDR3 loop: CSAGGQGYYEQYF. The CDR3 DNA reads as TGCAGTGCTGGGGGACAGGGGTACTACGAGCAGTACTTC.

The genes are TRBV20-1 and TRBJ1-4; unclear D gene. The V end was cut by 1 base, the J end by 5 bases, with 11 bases between. The CDR3 totals 14 residues. Germline CDR1 and CDR2: DFQATT and SNEGSKA (reference sequence). CDR3 protein: CSARAQAANEKLFF. The CDR3 DNA reads TGCAGTGCTAGAGCCCAGGCAGCAAATGAAAAACTGTTTTTT.

As DNA, the CDR3 is TGTGCCAGCTCACCCGGACAGGGGGTAATCTACGAGCAGTACTTC. Its protein is CASSPGQGVIYEQYF. This chain connects TRBV18 to TRBJ2-7, with 10 bases matching TRBD1. Trimming at V came to 3 bases and at J to 3 bases, leaving 5 bases not matched to a gene. Germline CDR1 KGHSH, CDR2 LQKENI. This CDR3 region has 15 residues.

The rearrangement uses TRBV20-1 and TRBJ2-1, with a possible D match to TRBD2 (6 bases). Germline lookup yields CDR1 DFQATT and CDR2 SNEGSKA (reference sequence). The CDR3 contains 11 residues. The CDR3 nucleotides are TGCACCAGTAGCGGAGTTAATGAGCAGTTCTTC. Translating gives CTSSGVNEQFF.

This clonotype was seen a few times. J is TRBJ2-3 and V is TRBV10-3, with TRBD2 matching over 10 bases. Germline V CDR1 and CDR2: ENHRY, SYGVKD. The CDR3 has 16 amino acids. The J segment lost 0 bases and the V segment lost 5 bases, leaving 5 bases of the junction unmatched. CDR3 nucleotides: TGTGCCATCAGTCGACGGACTAGCGGAAGCACAGATACGCAGTATTTT. This codes for CAISRRTSGSTDTQYF.

Details on this clonotype: This could be a read error, since a much larger clone is one nucleotide away. The V call is TRBV4-1, the J call TRBJ2-1, with 10 nucleotides matching TRBD2. The ends lost 1 base at V and 8 bases at J; junction bases unmatched: 8. CDR3 length: 16 residues. Looked up from germline, CDR1 is MGHRA and CDR2 is YSYEKL. The CDR3 loop reads CASSQVWTSGGYEQFF. DNA for the CDR3: TGCGCCAGCAGCCAAGTGTGGACTAGCGGCGGCTATGAGCAGTTCTTC.

This clonotype was counted between two and nine times. The rearrangement uses TRBV20-1 and TRBJ2-1; D is ambiguous. Trimming removed 4 bases at V and 5 bases at J, with 12 bases between. Germline CDR1 is DFQATT and CDR2 is SNEGSKA (reference sequence). There are 13 residues in the CDR3. The chain's CDR3 is CSAITWQNNEQFF. The CDR3 DNA is TGCAGTGCTATCACTTGGCAGAACAATGAGCAGTTCTTC.

The rearrangement joins TRBV5-4 to TRBJ1-2, with D possibly being TRBD1 (5 bases). The ends were cut back, 5 bases at V and 8 bases at J, with 13 bases in the middle. The CDR3 loop spans 12 amino acids. The germline gives CDR1 SGHNT, CDR2 YYREEE (reference sequence). The CDR3 loop is CASRPGTGGYTF. DNA of the CDR3: TGTGCCAGCAGACCTGGGACGGGCGGCTACACCTTC.

The chain links TRBV7-9 to TRBJ2-1, with D maybe TRBD1 (5 bases). This CDR3 comprises 14 residues. Germline CDR1 and CDR2: SEHNR and FQNEAQ (reference sequence). V lost 1 base to trimming and J lost 8 bases, with 12 bases between them. The CDR3 sequence is CASSLDPGIDEQFF. As DNA, the CDR3 is TGTGCCAGCAGCTTAGATCCAGGGATAGATGAGCAGTTCTTC.

The CDR3 region is CASLAGPETQYF. As DNA, the CDR3 is TGCGCCAGCCTCGCAGGGCCAGAGACCCAGTACTTC. V gene TRBV10-2 combines with J gene TRBJ2-5, with a tentative D call TRBD1 (5 bases). V gave up 8 bases and J gave up 4 bases, with 11 bases separating them. Germline CDR1 and CDR2: WSHSY and SAAADI. This CDR3 has 12 residues.

This clonotype was counted many times. The chain couples TRBV10-3 to TRBJ2-1; no clear D gene. V was cut by 10 bases and J by 5 bases, with 12 bases left in between. Germline V lookup: CDR1 ENHRY, CDR2 SYGVKD. This CDR3 spans 12 amino acids. Written as DNA, the CDR3 is TGTGCCAACTCCCGGAGTAACAATGAGCAGTTCTTC. Protein: CANSRSNNEQFF.

This clonotype has just a few counts. V is TRBV14 and J is TRBJ2-5; 9 bases match TRBD2. The CDR3 sequence is 15 residues long. Trimming took 4 bases from V and 4 from J; bases not matched to a gene: 7. Germline values: CDR1 SGHDN, CDR2 FVKESK. The CDR3 coding sequence is TGTGCCAGCAGCCCAGGGACTAGCTCGGCAGAGACCCAGTACTTC. Its translation: CASSPGTSSAETQYF.

The chain employs TRBV7-8 and TRBJ1-1; 10 bases match TRBD1. The CDR3 contains 19 residues. The V gene's germline CDR1 is SGHVS and CDR2 FQNEAQ. The junction had 15 bases not matched to a gene; V was cut back by 1 base and J by 4 bases. The DNA of the CDR3 is TGTGCCAGCAGCTTAGTAAGTTGGGACAGGGGTAGGGTCAGCACTGAAGCTTTCTTT. Translating gives CASSLVSWDRGRVSTEAFF.

The chain recombines TRBV10-2 with TRBJ2-1, with TRBD2 matching 8 bases. Looked up from germline, CDR1 is WSHSY and CDR2 is SAAADI. This CDR3 has 15 residues. Losses at the gene ends were 4 bases for V and 5 bases for J; bases not matched to a gene: 7. The CDR3 loop is CASSGLAGLNNEQFF. As DNA, the CDR3 is TGCGCCAGCAGTGGCTTAGCGGGGCTTAACAATGAGCAGTTCTTC.